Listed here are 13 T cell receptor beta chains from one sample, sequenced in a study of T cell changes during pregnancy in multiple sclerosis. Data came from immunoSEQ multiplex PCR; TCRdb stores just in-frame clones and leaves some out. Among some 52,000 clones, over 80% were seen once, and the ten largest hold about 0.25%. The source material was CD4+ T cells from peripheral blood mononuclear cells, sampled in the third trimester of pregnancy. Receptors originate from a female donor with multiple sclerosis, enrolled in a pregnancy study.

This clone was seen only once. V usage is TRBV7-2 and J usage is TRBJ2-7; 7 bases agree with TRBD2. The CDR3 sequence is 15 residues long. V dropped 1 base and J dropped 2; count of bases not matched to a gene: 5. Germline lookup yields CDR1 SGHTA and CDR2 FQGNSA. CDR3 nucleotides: TGTGCCAGCAGCTTAGACGGGGGGATGGCCTACGAGCAGTACTTC. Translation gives CASSLDGGMAYEQYF.

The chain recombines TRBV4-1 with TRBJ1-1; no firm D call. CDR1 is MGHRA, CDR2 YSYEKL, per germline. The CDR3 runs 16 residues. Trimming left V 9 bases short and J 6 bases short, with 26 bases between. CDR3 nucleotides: TGCGCCAGTCAAGCCAAGATCGGGAGAGTAGGGTCTGAAGCTTTCTTT. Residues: CASQAKIGRVGSEAFF.

CDR3 sequence reads: CASSPYFGQGGPTDTQYF. In DNA, the CDR3 is TGTGCCAGCAGCCCGTATTTCGGGCAGGGGGGACCCACAGATACGCAGTATTTT. The rearrangement uses TRBV9 and TRBJ2-3, with D tentatively TRBD1 (7 bases). Germline CDR1 is SGDLS and CDR2 is YYNGEE. The V end was cut by 4 bases, the J end by 2 bases, with 23 bases between. CDR3 size: 18 residues.

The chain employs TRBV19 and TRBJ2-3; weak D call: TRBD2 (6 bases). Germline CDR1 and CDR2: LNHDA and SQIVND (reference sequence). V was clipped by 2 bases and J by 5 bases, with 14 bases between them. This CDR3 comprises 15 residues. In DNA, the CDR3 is TGTGCCAGTAGTATATCGCGGGAACCGGGAGATACGCAGTATTTT. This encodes CASSISREPGDTQYF.

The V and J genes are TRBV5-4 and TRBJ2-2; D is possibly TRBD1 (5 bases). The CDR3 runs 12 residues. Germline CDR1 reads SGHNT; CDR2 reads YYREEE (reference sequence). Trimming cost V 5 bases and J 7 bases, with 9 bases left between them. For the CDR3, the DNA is TGTGCCAGCAGTCGACAGTTCGGGGAGCTGTTTTTT. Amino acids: CASSRQFGELFF.

The CDR3 nucleotides are TGTGCCAGCAGCTTCTACCCGGGGGAGACCCAGTACTTC. Encoded protein: CASSFYPGETQYF. The V and J genes are TRBV7-2 and TRBJ2-5; possibly TRBD2 for D (5 bases). With 3 bases removed from V and 5 bases from J, the gap between germline ends came to 10 bases. The CDR3 length is 13 residues. Looked up from germline, CDR1 is SGHTA and CDR2 is FQGNSA.

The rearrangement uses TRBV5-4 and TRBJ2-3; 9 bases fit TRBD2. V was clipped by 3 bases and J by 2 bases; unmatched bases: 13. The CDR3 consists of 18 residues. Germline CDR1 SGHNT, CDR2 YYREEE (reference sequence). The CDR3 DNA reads TGTGCCAGCAGCTCGGCTAGCGGGATGTTCCCGTTCACAGATACGCAGTATTTT. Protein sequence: CASSSASGMFPFTDTQYF. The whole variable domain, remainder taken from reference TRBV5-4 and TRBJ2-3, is ETGVTQSPTHLIKTRGQQVTLRCSSQSGHNTVSWYQQALGQGPQFIFQYYREEENGRGNFPPRFSGLQFPNYSSELNVNALELDDSALYLCASSSASGMFPFTDTQYFGPGTRLTVL.

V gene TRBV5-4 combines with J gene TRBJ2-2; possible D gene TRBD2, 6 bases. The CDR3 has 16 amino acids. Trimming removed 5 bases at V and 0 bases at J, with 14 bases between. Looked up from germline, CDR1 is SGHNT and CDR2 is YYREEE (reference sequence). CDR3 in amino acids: CASSSQRASNTGELFF. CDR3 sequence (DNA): TGTGCCAGCAGTTCTCAGCGGGCCTCGAACACCGGGGAGCTGTTTTTT.

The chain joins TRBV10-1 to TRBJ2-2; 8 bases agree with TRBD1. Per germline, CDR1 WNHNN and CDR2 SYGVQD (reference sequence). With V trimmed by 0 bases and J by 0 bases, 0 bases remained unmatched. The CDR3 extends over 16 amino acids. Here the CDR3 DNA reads TGCGCCAGCAGTGAGTCGACAGGGGCGAACACCGGGGAGCTGTTTTTT. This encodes CASSESTGANTGELFF.

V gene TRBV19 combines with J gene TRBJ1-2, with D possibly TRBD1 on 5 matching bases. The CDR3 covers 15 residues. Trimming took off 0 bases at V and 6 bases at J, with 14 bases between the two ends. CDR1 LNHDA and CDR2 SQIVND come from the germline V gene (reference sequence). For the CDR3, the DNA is TGTGCCAGTAGTATAGATCTCGGGGGATGGAATGGCTACACCTTC. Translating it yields CASSIDLGGWNGYTF.

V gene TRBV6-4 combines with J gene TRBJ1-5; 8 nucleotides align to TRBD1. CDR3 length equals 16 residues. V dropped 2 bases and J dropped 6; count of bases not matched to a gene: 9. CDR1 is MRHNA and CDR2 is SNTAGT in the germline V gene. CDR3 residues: CASSDLRGQGGQPQHF. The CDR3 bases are TGTGCCAGCAGTGACCTGCGCGGACAGGGTGGTCAGCCCCAGCATTTT.

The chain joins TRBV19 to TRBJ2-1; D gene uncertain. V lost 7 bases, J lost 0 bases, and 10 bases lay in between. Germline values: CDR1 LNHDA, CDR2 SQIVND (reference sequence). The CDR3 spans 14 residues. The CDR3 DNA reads TGTGCCAGTAAAACAGCCAGCTCCTACAATGAGCAGTTCTTC. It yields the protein CASKTASSYNEQFF.

CDR3 sequence reads: CAIRGWDMQNYGYTF. DNA for the CDR3: TGTGCCATCAGGGGTTGGGACATGCAGAACTATGGCTACACCTTC. The genes are TRBV10-3 and TRBJ1-2; perhaps TRBD1 as D (6 bases). Trimming shortened V by 6 bases and J by 2 bases, and 16 bases separated the two germline ends. The CDR3 length is 15 residues. The V gene's germline CDR1 is ENHRY and CDR2 SYGVKD.